This note documents a single TCR beta chain sequence. What it binds is unknown. The study ran its PCR with 60 Vbeta and 13 Jbeta primers. Data came from immunoSEQ multiplex PCR; TCRdb stores just in-frame clones and leaves some out. The table has about 140,000 clones, 82% seen once; the top ten hold around 2.5%. This CDR3 contains 15 residues. The J segment lost 1 base and the V segment lost 6 bases, leaving 6 bases of the junction unmatched. The germline V gene encodes CDR1 MDHEN and CDR2 SYDVKM. These data belong to a study of cytomegalovirus exposure and HLA in healthy donors. For the study at large: In an early release, HLA-typed donors contributed tens of millions of unique TCR sequences.

Study-level findings and limits: Rare sequences made up most TCRs, while some public TCRs were found in many donors.

The rearrangement links TRBV28 to TRBJ2-1, with 7 bases fitting TRBD2. The sample comprised PBMCs. This TCR derives from a male donor in good health and CMV-seronegative. The CDR3 bases are TGTGCCAGCAGCGCTCTAGCGGAATCCTACAATGAGCAGTTCTTC. Translation: CASSALAESYNEQFF.